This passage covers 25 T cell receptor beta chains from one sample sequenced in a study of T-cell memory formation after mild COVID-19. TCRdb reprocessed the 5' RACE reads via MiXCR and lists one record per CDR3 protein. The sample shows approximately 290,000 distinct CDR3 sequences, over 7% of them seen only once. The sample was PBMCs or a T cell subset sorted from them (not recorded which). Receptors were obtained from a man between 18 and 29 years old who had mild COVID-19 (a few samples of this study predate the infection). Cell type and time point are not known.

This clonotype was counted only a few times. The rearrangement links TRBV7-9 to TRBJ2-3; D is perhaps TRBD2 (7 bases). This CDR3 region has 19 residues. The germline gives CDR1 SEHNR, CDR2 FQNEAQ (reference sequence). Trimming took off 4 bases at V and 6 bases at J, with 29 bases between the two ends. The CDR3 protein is CASSWGGSGQPSHLDTQYF. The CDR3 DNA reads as TGTGCCAGCAGCTGGGGGGGGAGCGGACAGCCGAGCCACCTCGATACGCAGTATTTT.

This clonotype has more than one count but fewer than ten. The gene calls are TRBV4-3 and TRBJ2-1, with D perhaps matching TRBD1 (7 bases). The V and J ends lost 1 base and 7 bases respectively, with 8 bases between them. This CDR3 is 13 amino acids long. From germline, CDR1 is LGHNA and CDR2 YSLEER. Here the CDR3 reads CASSQAGGNEQFF. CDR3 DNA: TGCGCCAGCAGCCAAGCAGGGGGGAATGAGCAGTTCTTC.

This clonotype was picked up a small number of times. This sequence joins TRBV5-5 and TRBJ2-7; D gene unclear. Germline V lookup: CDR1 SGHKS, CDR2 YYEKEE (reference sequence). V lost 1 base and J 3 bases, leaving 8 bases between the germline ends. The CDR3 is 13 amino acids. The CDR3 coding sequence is TGTGCCAGCAGCTTGTTTCTCGGCTACGAGCAGTACTTC. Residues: CASSLFLGYEQYF.

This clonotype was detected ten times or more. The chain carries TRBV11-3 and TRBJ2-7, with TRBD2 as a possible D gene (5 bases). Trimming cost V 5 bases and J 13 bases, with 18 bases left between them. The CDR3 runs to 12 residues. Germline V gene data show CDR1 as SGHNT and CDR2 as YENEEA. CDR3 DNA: TGTGCCAGCAGCCCCTACGGAGGCGCGTTATACTTC. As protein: CASSPYGGALYF.

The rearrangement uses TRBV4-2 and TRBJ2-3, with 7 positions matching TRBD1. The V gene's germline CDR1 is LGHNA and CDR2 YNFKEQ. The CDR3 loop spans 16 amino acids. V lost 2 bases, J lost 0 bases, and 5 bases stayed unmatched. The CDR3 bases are TGTGCCAGCAGCCAACCATGGACAGGAAGCACAGATACGCAGTATTTT. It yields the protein CASSQPWTGSTDTQYF.

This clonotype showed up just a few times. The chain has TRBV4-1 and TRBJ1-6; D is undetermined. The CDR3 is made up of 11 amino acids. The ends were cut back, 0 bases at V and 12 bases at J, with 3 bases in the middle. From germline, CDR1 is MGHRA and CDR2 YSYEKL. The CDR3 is CASSQEGPLHF. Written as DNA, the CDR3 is TGCGCCAGCAGCCAAGAGGGACCCCTCCACTTT.

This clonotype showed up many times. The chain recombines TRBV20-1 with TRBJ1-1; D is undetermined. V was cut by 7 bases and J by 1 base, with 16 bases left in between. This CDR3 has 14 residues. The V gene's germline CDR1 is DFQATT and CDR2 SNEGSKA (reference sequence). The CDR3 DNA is TGCAGTGTCCTAAGTGCGGGTACGAACACTGAAGCTTTCTTT. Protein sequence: CSVLSAGTNTEAFF.

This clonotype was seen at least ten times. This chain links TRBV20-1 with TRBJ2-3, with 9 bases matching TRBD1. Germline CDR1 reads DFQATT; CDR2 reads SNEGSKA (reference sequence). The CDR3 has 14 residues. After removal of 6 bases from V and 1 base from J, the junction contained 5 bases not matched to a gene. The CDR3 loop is CSANRGLGTDTQYF. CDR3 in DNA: TGCAGTGCAAACAGGGGGCTGGGCACAGATACGCAGTATTTT.

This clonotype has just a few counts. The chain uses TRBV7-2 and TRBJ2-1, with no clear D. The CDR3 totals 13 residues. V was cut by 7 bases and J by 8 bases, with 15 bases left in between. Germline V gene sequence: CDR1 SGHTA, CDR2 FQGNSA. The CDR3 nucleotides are TGTGCCAGCACCCTGCATGCTTCCGATGAGCAGTTCTTC. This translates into CASTLHASDEQFF.

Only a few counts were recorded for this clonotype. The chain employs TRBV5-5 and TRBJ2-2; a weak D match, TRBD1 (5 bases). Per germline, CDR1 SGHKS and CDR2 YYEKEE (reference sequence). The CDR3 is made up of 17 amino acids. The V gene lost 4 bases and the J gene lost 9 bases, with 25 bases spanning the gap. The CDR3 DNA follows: TGTGCCAGCAGCCCACGCGCAGTCACTGACAGCGCTCGGGAGCTGTTTTTT. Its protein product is CASSPRAVTDSARELFF. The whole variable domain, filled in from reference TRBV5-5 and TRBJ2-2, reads DAGVTQSPTHLIKTRGQQVTLRCSPISGHKSVSWYQQVLGQGPQFIFQYYEKEERGRGNFPDRFSARQFPNYSSELNVNALLLGDSALYLCASSPRAVTDSARELFFGEGSRLTVL.

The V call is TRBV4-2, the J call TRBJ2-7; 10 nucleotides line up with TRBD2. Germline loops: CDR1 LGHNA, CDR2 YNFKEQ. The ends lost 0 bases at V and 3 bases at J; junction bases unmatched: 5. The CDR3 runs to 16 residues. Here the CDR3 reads CASSQEVGLADYEQYF. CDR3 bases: TGTGCCAGCAGCCAAGAGGTAGGACTAGCGGACTACGAGCAGTACTTC.

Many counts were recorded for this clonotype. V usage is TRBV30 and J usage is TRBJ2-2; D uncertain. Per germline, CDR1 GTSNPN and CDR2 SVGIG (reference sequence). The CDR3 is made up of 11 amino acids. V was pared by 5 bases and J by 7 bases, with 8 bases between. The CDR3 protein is CAWVVYGELFF. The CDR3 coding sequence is TGTGCCTGGGTAGTGTACGGGGAGCTGTTTTTT.

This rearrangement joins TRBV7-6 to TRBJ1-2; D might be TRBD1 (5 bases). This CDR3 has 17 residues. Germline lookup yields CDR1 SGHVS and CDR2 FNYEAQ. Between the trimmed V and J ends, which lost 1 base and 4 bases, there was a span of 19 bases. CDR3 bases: TGTGCCAGCAGCTTAGAAAACTGGGACGGGGGGATCTATGGCTACACCTTC. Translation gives CASSLENWDGGIYGYTF.

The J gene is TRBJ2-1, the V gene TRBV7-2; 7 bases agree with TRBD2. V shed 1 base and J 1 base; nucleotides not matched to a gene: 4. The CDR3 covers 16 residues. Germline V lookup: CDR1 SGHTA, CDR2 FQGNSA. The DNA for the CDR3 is TGTGCCAGCAGCTTAGGGGCGGGGGTTTCCTACAATGAGCAGTTCTTC. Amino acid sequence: CASSLGAGVSYNEQFF.

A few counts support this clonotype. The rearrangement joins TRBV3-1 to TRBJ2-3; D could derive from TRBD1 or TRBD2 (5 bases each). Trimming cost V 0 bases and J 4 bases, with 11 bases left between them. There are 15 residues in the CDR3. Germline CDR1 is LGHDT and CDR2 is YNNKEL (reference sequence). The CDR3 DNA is TGTGCCAGCAGCCAAGAATATCAGGGACCAGATACGCAGTATTTT. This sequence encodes CASSQEYQGPDTQYF.

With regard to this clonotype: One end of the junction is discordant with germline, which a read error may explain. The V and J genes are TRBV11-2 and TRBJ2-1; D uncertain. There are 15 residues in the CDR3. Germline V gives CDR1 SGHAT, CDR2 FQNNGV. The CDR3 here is CVSSLLSVLGNEQFF. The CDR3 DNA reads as TGTGTCAGCAGCTTGTTAAGTGTGCTCGGGAATGAGCAGTTCTTC. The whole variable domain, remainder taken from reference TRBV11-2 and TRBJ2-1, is EAGVAQSPRYKIIEKRQSVAFWCNPISGHATLYWYQQILGQGPKLLIQFQNNGVVDDSQLPKDRFSAERLKGVDSTLKIQPAKLEDSAVYLCVSSLLSVLGNEQFFGPGTRLTVL.

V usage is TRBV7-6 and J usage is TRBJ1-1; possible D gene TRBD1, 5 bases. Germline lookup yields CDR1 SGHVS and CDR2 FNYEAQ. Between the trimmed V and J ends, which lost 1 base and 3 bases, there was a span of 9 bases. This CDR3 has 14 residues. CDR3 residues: CASSLGWGDTEAFF. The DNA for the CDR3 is TGTGCCAGCAGCTTAGGCTGGGGGGACACTGAAGCTTTCTTT.

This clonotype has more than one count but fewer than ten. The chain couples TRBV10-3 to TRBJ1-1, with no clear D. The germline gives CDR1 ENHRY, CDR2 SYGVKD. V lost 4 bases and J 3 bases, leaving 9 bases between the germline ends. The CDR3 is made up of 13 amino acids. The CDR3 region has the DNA TGTGCCATCAGTGGGAAGCTTGACACTGAAGCTTTCTTT. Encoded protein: CAISGKLDTEAFF.

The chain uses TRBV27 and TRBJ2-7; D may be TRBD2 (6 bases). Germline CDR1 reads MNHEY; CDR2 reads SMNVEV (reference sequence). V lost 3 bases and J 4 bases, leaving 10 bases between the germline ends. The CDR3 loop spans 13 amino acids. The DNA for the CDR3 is TGTGCCAGCAGTTTCGTGGGGGGTTACGAGCAGTACTTC. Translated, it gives CASSFVGGYEQYF.

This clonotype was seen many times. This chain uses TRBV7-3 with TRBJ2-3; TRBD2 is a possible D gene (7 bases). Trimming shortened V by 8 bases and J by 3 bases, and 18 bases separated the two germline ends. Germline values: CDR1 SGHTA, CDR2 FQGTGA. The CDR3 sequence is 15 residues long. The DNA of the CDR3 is TGTGCCAGCTCAGACCGCGGGGGCGGAACAGATACGCAGTATTTT. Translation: CASSDRGGGTDTQYF.

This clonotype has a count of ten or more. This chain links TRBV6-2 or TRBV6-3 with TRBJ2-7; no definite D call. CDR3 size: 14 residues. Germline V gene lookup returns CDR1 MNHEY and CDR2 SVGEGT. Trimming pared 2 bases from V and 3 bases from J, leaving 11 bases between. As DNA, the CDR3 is TGTGCCAGCAGTTACCTCCATTTATACTACGAGCAGTACTTC. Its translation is CASSYLHLYYEQYF.

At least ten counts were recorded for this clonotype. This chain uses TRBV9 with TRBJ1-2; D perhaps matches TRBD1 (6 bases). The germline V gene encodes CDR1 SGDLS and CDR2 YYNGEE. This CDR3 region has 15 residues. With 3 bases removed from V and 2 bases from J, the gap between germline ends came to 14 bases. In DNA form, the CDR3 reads TGTGCCAGCAGCGCTGCCAGGGACATCAACTATGGCTACACCTTC. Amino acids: CASSAARDINYGYTF.

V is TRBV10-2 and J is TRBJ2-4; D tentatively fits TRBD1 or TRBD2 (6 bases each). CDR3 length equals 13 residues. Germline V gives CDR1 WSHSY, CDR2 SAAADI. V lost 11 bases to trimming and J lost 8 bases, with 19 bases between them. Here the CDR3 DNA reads TGCGCCGCAGCCTGGACGGAGGGGGACATTCAGTACTTC. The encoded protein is CAAAWTEGDIQYF.

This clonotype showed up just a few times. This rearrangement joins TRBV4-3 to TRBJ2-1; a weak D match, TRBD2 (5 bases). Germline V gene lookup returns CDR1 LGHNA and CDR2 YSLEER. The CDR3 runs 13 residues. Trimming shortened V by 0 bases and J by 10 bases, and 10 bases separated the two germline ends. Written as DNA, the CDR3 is TGCGCCAGCAGCCAAGACAGGCCGGGGGAGCAGTTCTTC. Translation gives CASSQDRPGEQFF.

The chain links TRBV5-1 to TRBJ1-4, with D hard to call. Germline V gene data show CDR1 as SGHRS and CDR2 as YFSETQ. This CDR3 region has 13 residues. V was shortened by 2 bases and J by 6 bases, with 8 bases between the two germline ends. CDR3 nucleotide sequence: TGCGCCAGCAGCTTAGACACGGATGAAAAACTGTTTTTT. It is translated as CASSLDTDEKLFF.